The rows below give T cell receptor beta chains drawn from one sample of a study of blood T cell repertoires in COVID-19. Sequencing used immunoSEQ multiplex PCR; TCRdb keeps in-frame clones, though not all of them. The table lists 46,000 or so clones, 88% of them singletons. The source material was peripheral blood. These TCRs come from a man aged 45 to 65 with acute or convalescent COVID-19. CDR3s include the opening cysteine and the closing phenylalanine or tryptophan. D genes are given only for firm matches. The listing skips clone size in some rows; elsewhere it reads once, few, many or a size class.

V gene	clone size	D gene	J gene	CDR3 protein	CDR3 DNA
TRBV5-1	NA	TRBD2	TRBJ2-2	CASSVAGTSGSGTGELFF	TGCGCCAGCAGCGTGGCCGGGACTAGCGGGAGCGGGACCGGGGAGCTGTTTTTT
TRBV7-3	NA	NA	TRBJ2-2	CASSRTVTGELFF	TGTGCCAGCAGTCGGACAGTCACCGGGGAGCTGTTTTTT
TRBV14	NA	NA	TRBJ2-1	CASSQEEHTVEFF	TGTGCCAGCAGCCAAGAGGAGCACACGGTCGAGTTCTTC
TRBV7-2	NA	TRBD1	TRBJ1-2	CASSLEWTGEANYGYTF	TGTGCCAGCAGCTTAGAGTGGACAGGGGAGGCTAACTATGGCTACACCTTC
TRBV13	NA	NA	TRBJ2-5	CASSSIPSQETQYF	TGTGCCAGCAGCTCCATTCCCAGTCAAGAGACCCAGTACTTC
TRBV2	NA	TRBD2	TRBJ2-1	CASSEWGGEPYNEQFF	TGTGCCAGCAGTGAATGGGGAGGGGAGCCCTACAATGAGCAGTTCTTC
TRBV5-4	NA	TRBD2	TRBJ2-1	CASGASGSYNEQFF	TGTGCCAGCGGCGCTAGCGGGTCCTACAATGAGCAGTTCTTC
TRBV15	NA	TRBD2	TRBJ2-1	CATRGGEGPYNEQFF	TGTGCCACCAGGGGGGGGGAGGGCCCCTACAATGAGCAGTTCTTC
TRBV6-2/TRBV6-3	NA	NA	TRBJ1-1	CASSYFGGGTTEAFF	TGTGCCAGCAGTTACTTCGGGGGAGGTACAACTGAAGCTTTCTTT
TRBV5-1	NA	TRBD1	TRBJ1-2	CASSQGQGRWSGYTF	TGCGCCAGCAGCCAGGGACAGGGCCGTTGGTCTGGCTACACCTTC
TRBV27	once	TRBD2	TRBJ2-7	CASSLGRGVAYEQYF	TGTGCCAGCAGTTTAGGGCGGGGGGTCGCCTACGAGCAGTACTTC
TRBV6-2/TRBV6-3	NA	TRBD2	TRBJ2-5	CASRPSGGARTQYF	TGTGCCAGCAGGCCTAGCGGGGGGGCCCGGACCCAGTACTTC
TRBV7-9	NA	NA	TRBJ1-2	CASSATDSGSFYDYTF	TGTGCCAGCAGCGCAACGGACAGCGGAAGTTTTTATGACTACACCTTC
TRBV19	NA	NA	TRBJ1-2	CASSIGQEFGYTF	TGTGCCAGTAGTATAGGCCAGGAATTTGGCTACACCTTC
TRBV2	NA	TRBD2	TRBJ2-5	CASRGEGKKTQYF	TGTGCCAGCAGGGGGGAGGGTAAGAAGACCCAGTACTTC
TRBV11-2	NA	NA	TRBJ1-2	CASSLGTGNPGGYTF	TGTGCCAGCAGCTTAGGAACAGGCAACCCGGGTGGCTACACCTTC
TRBV19	once	NA	TRBJ1-1	CASSIQNTEAFF	TGTGCCAGTAGTATCCAGAACACTGAAGCTTTCTTT
TRBV27	NA	NA	TRBJ2-7	CASSLLPSYEQYF	TGTGCCAGCAGTCTCCTACCCTCCTACGAGCAGTACTTC
TRBV6-5	NA	TRBD2	TRBJ2-7	CASSTGTSGSYEQYF	TGTGCCAGCAGCACCGGGACTAGCGGGAGTTACGAGCAGTACTTC
TRBV6-5	NA	NA	TRBJ2-3	CASSYSGGHTDTQYF	TGTGCCAGCAGTTACTCGGGGGGGCACACAGATACGCAGTATTTT
TRBV10-3	once	TRBD2	TRBJ2-5	CAISEGLAGGPEETQYF	TGTGCCATCAGTGAAGGCCTAGCGGGAGGGCCGGAGGAGACCCAGTACTTC
TRBV9	NA	NA	TRBJ1-2	CASSEDGGDNANYGYTF	TGTGCCAGCAGCGAGGATGGAGGGGATAACGCTAACTATGGCTACACCTTC
TRBV9	once	TRBD1	TRBJ1-2	CASSAPGQGGHYGYTF	TGTGCCAGCAGCGCCCCAGGACAGGGGGGGCACTATGGCTACACCTTC
TRBV28	NA	TRBD2	TRBJ2-3	CASQLAGGLGTDTQYF	TGTGCCAGCCAACTAGCGGGAGGGCTTGGCACAGATACGCAGTATTTT
TRBV9	NA	NA	TRBJ2-2	CASSVELGSNTGELFF	TGTGCCAGCAGCGTAGAGTTGGGCAGCAACACCGGGGAGCTGTTTTTT
TRBV28	NA	TRBD1	TRBJ2-7	CASSWDRDYTYEQYF	TGTGCCAGCAGTTGGGACAGGGATTATACCTACGAGCAGTACTTC
TRBV24-1	NA	TRBD2	TRBJ2-1	CATSALGGTGNNEQFF	TGTGCCACCAGTGCCTTGGGAGGGACGGGGAACAATGAGCAGTTCTTC
TRBV7-9	NA	NA	TRBJ1-2	CASSLGPAAEGYGYTF	TGTGCCAGCAGCTTAGGTCCAGCGGCGGAGGGATATGGCTACACCTTC
TRBV5-1	NA	NA	TRBJ1-1	CASRGASSDTEAFF	TGCGCCAGCCGTGGGGCCTCGTCGGACACTGAAGCTTTCTTT
TRBV6-1	NA	TRBD2	TRBJ2-3	CASSEWGGGAANTQYF	TGTGCCAGCAGTGAATGGGGCGGGGGGGCCGCGAATACGCAGTATTTT
TRBV7-2	NA	TRBD1	TRBJ2-2	CASSLTDRGYTGELFF	TGTGCCAGCAGCTTAACCGACAGGGGGTACACCGGGGAGCTGTTTTTT